The clone carrying this T cell receptor (beta chain) has only a few counts. Its antigen remains unidentified. This sample is drawn from a study of cytomegalovirus exposure and HLA in healthy donors. The study ran its PCR with 60 Vbeta and 13 Jbeta primers. Assay used: immunoSEQ multiplex PCR; TCRdb lists only in-frame clones, some missing. Of roughly 260,000 clones in the sample, roughly four fifths were seen once. Losses at the gene ends were 3 bases for V and 5 bases for J; bases not matched to a gene: 13. Germline CDR1 and CDR2: SGHRS and YFSETQ. CDR3 length: 17 amino acids. General study findings and limits: Within the data, a cluster of highly shared sequence variants was likely a sequencing artifact.

The gene calls are TRBV5-1 and TRBJ2-2, with 7 bases that match TRBD1. Sequenced sample: PBMCs. The clonotype comes from a woman in her thirties or forties in good health and CMV-seropositive. The CDR3 loop is CASSSRPDRVGTGELFF. The CDR3 coding sequence is TGCGCCAGCAGCTCCCGACCCGACAGGGTAGGGACCGGGGAGCTGTTTTTT.